The clone carrying this T cell receptor beta chain was counted at least ten times. CDR1 LGHNA and CDR2 YNFKEQ come from the germline V gene. The CDR3 runs 15 residues. V lost 3 bases and J 6 bases, leaving 15 bases between the germline ends. TCRdb called the 5' RACE reads again in MiXCR, with one record for every CDR3 protein. The data contain 120,000 or so distinct CDR3 sequences, about 8.8% of them singletons. The sample is drawn from a study of T cells after yellow fever vaccination. The V gene is TRBV4-2, the J gene TRBJ2-1; D remains unclear. The clonotype comes from a man between 18 and 35 years old who received the YFV17D yellow fever vaccine. The material was CD8+ T cells sorted from PBMCs, obtained on the day of the yellow fever booster vaccination. The CDR3 protein is CASSQVVVPGNEQFF. For the CDR3, the DNA is TGTGCCAGCAGCCAGGTCGTTGTCCCGGGCAATGAGCAGTTCTTC.